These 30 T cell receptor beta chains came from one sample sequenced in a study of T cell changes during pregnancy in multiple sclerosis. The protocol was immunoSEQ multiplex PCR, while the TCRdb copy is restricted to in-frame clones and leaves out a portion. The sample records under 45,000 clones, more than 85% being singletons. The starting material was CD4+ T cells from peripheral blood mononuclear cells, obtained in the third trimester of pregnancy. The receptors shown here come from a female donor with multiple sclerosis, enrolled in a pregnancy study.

The CDR3 coding sequence is TGCGCCAGCAGTATGGACAGGAAGGACTACAATGAGCAGTTCTTC. Its protein product is CASSMDRKDYNEQFF. The chain employs TRBV10-1 and TRBJ2-1; 7 bases are a match to TRBD1. Germline trimming cut 5 bases from V and 3 bases from J; bases unmatched to any gene: 7. CDR3 length: 15 amino acids. Germline-derived CDR1 and CDR2 are WNHNN and SYGVQD (reference sequence).

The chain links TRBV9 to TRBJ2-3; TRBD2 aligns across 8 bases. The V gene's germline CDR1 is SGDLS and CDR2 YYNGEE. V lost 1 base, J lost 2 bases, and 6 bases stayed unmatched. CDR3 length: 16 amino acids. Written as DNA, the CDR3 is TGTGCCAGCAGCGTACTCGGGGGGGCACCCACAGATACGCAGTATTTT. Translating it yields CASSVLGGAPTDTQYF.

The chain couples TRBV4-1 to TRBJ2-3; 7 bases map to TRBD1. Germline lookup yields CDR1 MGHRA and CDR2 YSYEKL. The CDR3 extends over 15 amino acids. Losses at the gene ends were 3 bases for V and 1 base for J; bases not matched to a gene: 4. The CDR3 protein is CASSQRTGGTDTQYF. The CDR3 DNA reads TGCGCCAGCAGCCAGCGGACAGGTGGCACAGATACGCAGTATTTT.

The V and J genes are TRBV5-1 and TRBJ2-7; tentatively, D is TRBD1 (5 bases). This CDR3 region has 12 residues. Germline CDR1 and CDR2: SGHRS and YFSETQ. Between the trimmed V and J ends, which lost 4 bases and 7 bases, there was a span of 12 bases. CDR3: CASSHPSGEQYF. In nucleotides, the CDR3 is TGCGCCAGCAGCCATCCTTCAGGGGAGCAGTACTTC.

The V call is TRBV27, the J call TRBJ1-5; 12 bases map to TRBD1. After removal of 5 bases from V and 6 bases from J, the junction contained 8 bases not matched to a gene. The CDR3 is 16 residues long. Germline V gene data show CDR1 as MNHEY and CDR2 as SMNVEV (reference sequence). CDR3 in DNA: TGTGCCAGCAGTCTATATGGGGACAGGGGGCGTCAGCCCCAGCATTTT. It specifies CASSLYGDRGRQPQHF.

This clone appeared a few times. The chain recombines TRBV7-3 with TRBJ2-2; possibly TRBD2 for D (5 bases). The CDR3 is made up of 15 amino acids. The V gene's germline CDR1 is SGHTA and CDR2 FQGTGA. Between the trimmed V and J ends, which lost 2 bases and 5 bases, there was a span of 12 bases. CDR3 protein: CASSLQASSTGELFF. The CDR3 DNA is TGTGCCAGCAGCTTACAGGCTAGCTCGACCGGGGAGCTGTTTTTT.

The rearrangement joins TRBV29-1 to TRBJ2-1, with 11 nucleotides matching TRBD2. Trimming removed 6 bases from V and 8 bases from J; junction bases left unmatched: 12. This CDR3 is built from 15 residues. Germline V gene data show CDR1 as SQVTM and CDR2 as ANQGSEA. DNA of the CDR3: TGCAGCGTGGGAAAACTAGCGGGAGTATCAGATGAGCAGTTCTTC. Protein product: CSVGKLAGVSDEQFF.

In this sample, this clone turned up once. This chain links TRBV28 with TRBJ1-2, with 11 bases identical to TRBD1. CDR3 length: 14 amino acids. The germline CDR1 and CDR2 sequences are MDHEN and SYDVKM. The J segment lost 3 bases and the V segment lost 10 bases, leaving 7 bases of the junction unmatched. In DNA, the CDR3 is TGTGCCACCAAGGGACAGGGGGAGGACTATGGCTACACCTTC. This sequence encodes CATKGQGEDYGYTF.

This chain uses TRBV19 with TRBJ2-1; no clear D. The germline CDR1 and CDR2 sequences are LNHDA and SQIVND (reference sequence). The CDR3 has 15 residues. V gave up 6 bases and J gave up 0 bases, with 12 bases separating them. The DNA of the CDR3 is TGTGCCAGTAGGAAGGAACAGAGCTCCTACAATGAGCAGTTCTTC. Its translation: CASRKEQSSYNEQFF.

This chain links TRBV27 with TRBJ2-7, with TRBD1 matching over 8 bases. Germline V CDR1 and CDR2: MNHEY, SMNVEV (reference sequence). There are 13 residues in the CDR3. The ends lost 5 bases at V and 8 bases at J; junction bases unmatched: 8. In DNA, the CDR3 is TGTGCCAGCAGTGGTTTACAGGGGGGCAAGCAGTACTTC. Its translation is CASSGLQGGKQYF.

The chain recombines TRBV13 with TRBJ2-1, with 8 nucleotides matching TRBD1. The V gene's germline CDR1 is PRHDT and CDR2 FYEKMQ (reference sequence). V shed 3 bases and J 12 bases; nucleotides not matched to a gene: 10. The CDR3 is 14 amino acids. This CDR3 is CASSFTGTGRTQFF. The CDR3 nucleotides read TGTGCCAGCAGCTTTACCGGGACAGGAAGAACGCAGTTCTTC.

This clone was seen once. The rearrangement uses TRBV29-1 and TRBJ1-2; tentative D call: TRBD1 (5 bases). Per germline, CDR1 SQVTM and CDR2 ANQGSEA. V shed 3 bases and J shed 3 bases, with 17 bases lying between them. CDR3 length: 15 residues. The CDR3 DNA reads TGCAGCGTTGATCCGTCCGCAGGGACTGACTATGGCTACACCTTC. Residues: CSVDPSAGTDYGYTF.

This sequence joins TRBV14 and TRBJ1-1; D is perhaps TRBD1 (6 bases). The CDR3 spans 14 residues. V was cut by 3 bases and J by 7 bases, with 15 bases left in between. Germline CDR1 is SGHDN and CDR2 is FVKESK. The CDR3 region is CASSQVDRKNEAFF. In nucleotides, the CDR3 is TGTGCCAGCAGCCAGGTAGACAGGAAAAATGAAGCTTTCTTT. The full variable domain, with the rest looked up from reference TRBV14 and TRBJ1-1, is EAGVTQFPSHSVIEKGQTVTLRCDPISGHDNLYWYRRVMGKEIKFLLHFVKESKQDESGMPNNRFLAERTGGTYSTLKVQPAELEDSGVYFCASSQVDRKNEAFFGQGTRLTVV.

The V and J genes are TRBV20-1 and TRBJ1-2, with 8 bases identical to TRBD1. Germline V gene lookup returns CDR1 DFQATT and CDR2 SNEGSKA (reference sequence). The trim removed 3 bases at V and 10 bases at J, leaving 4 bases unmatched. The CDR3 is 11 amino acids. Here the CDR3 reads CSASLDRVYTF. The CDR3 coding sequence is TGCAGTGCTAGTCTGGACAGGGTCTACACCTTC.

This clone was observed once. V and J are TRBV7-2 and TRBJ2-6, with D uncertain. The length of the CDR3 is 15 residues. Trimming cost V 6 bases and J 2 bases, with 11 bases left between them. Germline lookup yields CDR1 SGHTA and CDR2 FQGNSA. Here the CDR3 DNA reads TGTGCCAGCAGGGGCTCTCTCACTGGGGCCAACGTCCTGACTTTC. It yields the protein CASRGSLTGANVLTF. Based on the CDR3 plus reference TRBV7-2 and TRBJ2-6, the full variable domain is GAGVSQSPSNKVTEKGKDVELRCDPISGHTALYWYRQSLGQGLEFLIYFQGNSAPDKSGLPSDRFSAERTGGSVSTLTIQRTQQEDSAVYLCASRGSLTGANVLTFGAGSRLTVL.

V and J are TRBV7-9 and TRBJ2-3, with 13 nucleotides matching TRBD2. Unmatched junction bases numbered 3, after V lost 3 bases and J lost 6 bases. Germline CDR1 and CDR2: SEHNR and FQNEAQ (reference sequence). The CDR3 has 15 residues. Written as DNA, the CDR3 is TGTGCCAGCAGCTTCGGGACTAGCGGGATGGATACGCAGTATTTT. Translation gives CASSFGTSGMDTQYF.

The CDR3 sequence is CASNPHRNSNQPQHF. CDR3 nucleotide sequence: TGTGCCAGCAACCCCCACAGGAATAGCAATCAGCCCCAGCATTTT. The V call is TRBV6-1, the J call TRBJ1-5; a possible D gene is TRBD1 (5 bases). This CDR3 region has 15 residues. V lost 7 bases and J lost 0, with 13 bases in between. Germline V gene lookup returns CDR1 MNHNS and CDR2 SASEGT.

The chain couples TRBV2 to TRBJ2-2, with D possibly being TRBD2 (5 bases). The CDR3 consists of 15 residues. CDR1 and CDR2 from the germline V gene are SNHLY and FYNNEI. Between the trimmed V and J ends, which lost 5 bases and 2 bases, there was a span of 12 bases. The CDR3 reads CASSTEGLNTGELFF. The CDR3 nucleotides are TGTGCCAGCAGTACTGAGGGTTTAAACACCGGGGAGCTGTTTTTT. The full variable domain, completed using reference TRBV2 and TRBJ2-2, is EPEVTQTPSHQVTQMGQEVILRCVPISNHLYFYWYRQILGQKVEFLVSFYNNEISEKSEIFDDQFSVERPDGSNFTLKIRSTKLEDSAMYFCASSTEGLNTGELFFGEGSRLTVL.

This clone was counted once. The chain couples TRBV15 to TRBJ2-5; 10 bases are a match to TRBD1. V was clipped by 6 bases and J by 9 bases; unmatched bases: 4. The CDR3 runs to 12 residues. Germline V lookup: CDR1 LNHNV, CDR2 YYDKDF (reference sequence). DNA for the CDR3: TGTGCCACCAGGGGGACAGGGGCTGCCCAGTACTTC. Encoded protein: CATRGTGAAQYF.

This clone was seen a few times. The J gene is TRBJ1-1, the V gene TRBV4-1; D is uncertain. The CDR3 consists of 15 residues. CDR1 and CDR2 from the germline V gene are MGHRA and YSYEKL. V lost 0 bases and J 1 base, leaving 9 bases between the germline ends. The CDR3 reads CASSQDPRGNTEAFF. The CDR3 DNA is TGCGCCAGCAGCCAAGATCCCCGCGGGAACACTGAAGCTTTCTTT.

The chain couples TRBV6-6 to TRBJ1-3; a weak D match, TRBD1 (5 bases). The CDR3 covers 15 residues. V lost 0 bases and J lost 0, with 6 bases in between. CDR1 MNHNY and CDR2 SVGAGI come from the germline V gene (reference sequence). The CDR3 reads CASSYSDISGNTIYF. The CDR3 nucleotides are TGTGCCAGCAGTTACTCGGACATCTCTGGAAACACCATATATTTT.

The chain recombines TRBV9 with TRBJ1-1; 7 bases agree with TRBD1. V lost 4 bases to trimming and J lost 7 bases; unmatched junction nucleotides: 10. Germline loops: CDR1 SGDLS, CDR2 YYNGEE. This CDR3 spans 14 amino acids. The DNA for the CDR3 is TGTGCCAGCAGCACCCGACAGGGTGGCCATGAAGCTTTCTTT. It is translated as CASSTRQGGHEAFF.

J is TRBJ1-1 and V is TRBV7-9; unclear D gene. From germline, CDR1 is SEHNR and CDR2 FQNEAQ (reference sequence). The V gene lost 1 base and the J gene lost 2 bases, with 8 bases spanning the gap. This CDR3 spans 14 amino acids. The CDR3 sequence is CASSLVPQNTEAFF. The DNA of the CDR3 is TGTGCCAGCAGCTTAGTTCCACAAAACACTGAAGCTTTCTTT.

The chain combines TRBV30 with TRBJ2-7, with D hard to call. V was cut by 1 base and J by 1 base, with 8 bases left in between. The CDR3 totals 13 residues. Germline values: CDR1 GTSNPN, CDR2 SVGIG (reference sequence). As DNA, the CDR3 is TGTGCCTGGAGTGGTTCTAAATCCTACGAGCAGTACTTC. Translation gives CAWSGSKSYEQYF.

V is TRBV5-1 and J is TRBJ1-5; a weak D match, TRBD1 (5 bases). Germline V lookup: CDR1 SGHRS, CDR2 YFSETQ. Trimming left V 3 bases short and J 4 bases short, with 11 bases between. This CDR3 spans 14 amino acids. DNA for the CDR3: TGCGCCAGCAGCTGGGCGGACAAGAATCAGCCCCAGCATTTT. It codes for CASSWADKNQPQHF. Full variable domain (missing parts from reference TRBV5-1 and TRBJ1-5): KAGVTQTPRYLIKTRGQQVTLSCSPISGHRSVSWYQQTPGQGLQFLFEYFSETQRNKGNFPGRFSGRQFSNSRSEMNVSTLELGDSALYLCASSWADKNQPQHFGDGTRLSIL.

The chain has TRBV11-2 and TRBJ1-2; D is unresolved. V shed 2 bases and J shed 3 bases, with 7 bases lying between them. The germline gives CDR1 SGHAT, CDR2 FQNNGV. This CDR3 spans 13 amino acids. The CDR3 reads CASSLPIHYGYTF. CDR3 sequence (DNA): TGTGCCAGCAGCTTACCAATTCACTATGGCTACACCTTC. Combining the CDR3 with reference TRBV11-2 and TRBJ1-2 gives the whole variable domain EAGVAQSPRYKIIEKRQSVAFWCNPISGHATLYWYQQILGQGPKLLIQFQNNGVVDDSQLPKDRFSAERLKGVDSTLKIQPAKLEDSAVYLCASSLPIHYGYTFGSGTRLTVV.

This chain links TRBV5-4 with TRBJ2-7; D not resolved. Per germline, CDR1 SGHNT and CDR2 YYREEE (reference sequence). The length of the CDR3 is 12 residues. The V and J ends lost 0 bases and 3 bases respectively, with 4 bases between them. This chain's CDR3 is CASSLDNYEQYF. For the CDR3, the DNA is TGTGCCAGCAGCTTGGACAACTACGAGCAGTACTTC.

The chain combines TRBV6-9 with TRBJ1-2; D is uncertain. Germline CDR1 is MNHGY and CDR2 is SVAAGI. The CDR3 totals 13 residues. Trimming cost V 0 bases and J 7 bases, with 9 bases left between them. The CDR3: CASSYSGASGYTF. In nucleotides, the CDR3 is TGTGCCAGCAGTTATTCCGGTGCTAGTGGCTACACCTTC.

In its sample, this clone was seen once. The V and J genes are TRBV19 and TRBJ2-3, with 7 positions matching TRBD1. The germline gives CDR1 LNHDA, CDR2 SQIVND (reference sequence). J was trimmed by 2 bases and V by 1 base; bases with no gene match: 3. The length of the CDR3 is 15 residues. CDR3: CASSIGQGYTDTQYF. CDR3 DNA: TGTGCCAGTAGTATAGGACAGGGATACACAGATACGCAGTATTTT.

The CDR3 sequence: CASSPRTSWNEQFF. CDR3 sequence (DNA): TGCGCCAGCAGCCCCAGGACTAGCTGGAATGAGCAGTTCTTC. The chain joins TRBV5-1 to TRBJ2-1; 8 bases align to TRBD2. V shed 4 bases and J 7 bases; nucleotides not matched to a gene: 7. The germline CDR1 and CDR2 sequences are SGHRS and YFSETQ. The CDR3 covers 14 residues. Together with reference TRBV5-1 and TRBJ2-1, the CDR3 gives the full variable domain: KAGVTQTPRYLIKTRGQQVTLSCSPISGHRSVSWYQQTPGQGLQFLFEYFSETQRNKGNFPGRFSGRQFSNSRSEMNVSTLELGDSALYLCASSPRTSWNEQFFGPGTRLTVL.